This T cell receptor (beta chain) was sequenced for a study of CD8 T cells in ankylosing spondylitis. Findings and caveats of the study: Reports say disease-linked clones showed up significantly more in matched ankylosing spondylitis synovial fluid. What appeared characteristic of ankylosing spondylitis blood was a TCR beta motif of eight highly homologous variants.

This clonotype was observed a few times. Its antigen is undetermined. CDR1 MNHEY and CDR2 SVGEGT come from the germline V gene. The CDR3 runs to 14 residues. Trimming took 4 bases from V and 4 from J, leaving 13 bases between them. TCRdb recomputed calls from the 5' RACE reads with MiXCR, one row per CDR3 protein. The table includes about 460,000 distinct CDR3 sequences, about 5.7% detected once. Sequenced input: blood, either unsorted or a sorted T cell fraction (not recorded which). The origin of this receptor is a male donor with ankylosing spondylitis. This chain uses TRBV6-2 or TRBV6-3 with TRBJ1-2, with unresolved D. The chain's CDR3 is CASSFSGTIYGYTF. CDR3 nucleotides: TGTGCCAGCAGTTTCTCAGGTACTATCTATGGCTACACCTTC.